These 12 T cell receptor beta chains originate from one sample sequenced in a study of cytomegalovirus exposure and HLA in healthy donors. TCRdb's table, derived via immunoSEQ multiplex PCR, lists solely in-frame clones and lacks some. The repertoire includes 120,000 or so clones, roughly 90% of them detected once, and 1.5% to 2% sits in the top ten. Material: PBMCs. Source of these receptors: a young woman in good health and CMV-seronegative.

This clone was found once. The rearrangement uses TRBV7-3 and TRBJ2-1, with 9 bases aligning to TRBD2. Per germline, CDR1 SGHTA and CDR2 FQGTGA. The CDR3 sequence is 16 residues long. The V gene end was trimmed by 4 bases and the J gene end by 7 bases; junction bases not matched to a gene: 11. CDR3 amino acids: CASSSLLAGGENEQFF. The CDR3, as DNA: TGTGCCAGCAGCTCACTACTAGCGGGTGGGGAAAATGAGCAGTTCTTC.

The chain links TRBV11-2 to TRBJ1-6; maybe TRBD1 (6 bases). Per germline, CDR1 SGHAT and CDR2 FQNNGV. This CDR3 comprises 16 residues. V was shortened by 1 base and J by 7 bases, with 14 bases between the two germline ends. The CDR3 bases are TGTGCCAGCAGCTTAGGCAGGGGCGGTCCGAATTCACCCCTCCACTTT. It is translated as CASSLGRGGPNSPLHF.

The rearrangement joins TRBV9 to TRBJ2-2, with 10 bases lining up with TRBD2. This CDR3 is built from 17 residues. After removal of 4 bases from V and 1 base from J, the junction contained 7 bases not matched to a gene. Germline V lookup: CDR1 SGDLS, CDR2 YYNGEE. The CDR3 reads CASSLQGLAVNTGELFF. For the CDR3, the DNA is TGTGCCAGCAGCCTGCAAGGACTAGCGGTGAACACCGGGGAGCTGTTTTTT.

The gene calls are TRBV4-2 and TRBJ1-5; D might be TRBD1 (6 bases). Between the trimmed V and J ends, which lost 3 bases and 0 bases, there was a span of 9 bases. This CDR3 has 15 amino acids. In germline, CDR1 is LGHNA, CDR2 YNFKEQ. This CDR3 reads CASSHNRVSNQPQHF. Here the CDR3 DNA reads TGTGCCAGCAGCCACAACAGGGTTAGCAATCAGCCCCAGCATTTT.

This chain joins TRBV5-1 and TRBJ2-7; 8 bases line up with TRBD2. This CDR3 has 15 amino acids. The germline gives CDR1 SGHRS, CDR2 YFSETQ. The V gene end was trimmed by 0 bases and the J gene end by 5 bases; junction bases not matched to a gene: 7. CDR3 sequence (DNA): TGCGCCAGCAGCTTGGGTGCGGGAGGATTTAACGAGCAGTACTTC. Translated, it gives CASSLGAGGFNEQYF.

This chain uses TRBV19 with TRBJ2-7; 7 positions match TRBD1. The ends lost 3 bases at V and 0 bases at J; junction bases unmatched: 5. CDR1 LNHDA and CDR2 SQIVND come from the germline V gene (reference sequence). This CDR3 contains 15 residues. The CDR3 loop reads CASSITQGISYEQYF. Written as DNA, the CDR3 is TGTGCCAGTAGTATCACACAGGGGATCTCCTACGAGCAGTACTTC.

J is TRBJ2-7 and V is TRBV2; 10 bases line up with TRBD1. J was trimmed by 6 bases and V by 10 bases; bases with no gene match: 12. The CDR3 covers 14 residues. Germline V gene lookup returns CDR1 SNHLY and CDR2 FYNNEI. The CDR3 DNA follows: TGTGCCAACGCCGCCGGGACAGGGGCTCTCGAGCAGTACTTC. Encoded protein: CANAAGTGALEQYF.

The V and J genes are TRBV10-1 and TRBJ1-5; D possibly corresponds to TRBD1 (6 bases). The CDR3 runs to 17 residues. V dropped 8 bases and J dropped 0 bases, with 20 bases sitting between them. Germline loops: CDR1 WNHNN, CDR2 SYGVQD (reference sequence). CDR3 coding DNA: TGCGCCAGCCTTCAACAGGGCTATTGTTATAGCAATCAGCCCCAGCATTTT. It encodes CASLQQGYCYSNQPQHF.

The V gene is TRBV10-3, the J gene TRBJ2-1, with a possible D match to TRBD2 (5 bases). Germline lookup yields CDR1 ENHRY and CDR2 SYGVKD. With 6 bases removed from V and 3 bases from J, the gap between germline ends came to 21 bases. There are 17 residues in the CDR3. CDR3 amino acids: CAISPRDVGLGYNEQFF. CDR3 in DNA: TGTGCCATCAGCCCCCGGGATGTGGGATTGGGCTACAATGAGCAGTTCTTC.

The chain carries TRBV28 and TRBJ2-4, with a tentative D call TRBD2 (5 bases). V lost 6 bases to trimming and J lost 8 bases, with 17 bases between them. CDR3 length equals 14 residues. CDR1 and CDR2 from the germline V gene are MDHEN and SYDVKM. CDR3 sequence (DNA): TGTGCCAGCAGGCCCGTGGGGAGACCGGACATTCAGTACTTC. It yields the protein CASRPVGRPDIQYF.

This clone was seen once. V gene TRBV2 combines with J gene TRBJ1-5; perhaps TRBD1 as D (6 bases). The length of the CDR3 is 14 residues. From germline, CDR1 is SNHLY and CDR2 FYNNEI. Deletions cut 2 bases from V and 4 bases from J, with 9 bases between. The CDR3 loop is CASSEMTGNQPQHF. The CDR3 DNA follows: TGTGCCAGCAGTGAAATGACAGGTAATCAGCCCCAGCATTTT.

This chain joins TRBV5-8 and TRBJ2-2, with D possibly matching TRBD2 (6 bases). The ends were cut back, 0 bases at V and 0 bases at J, with 12 bases in the middle. Germline loops: CDR1 SGHTS, CDR2 YDEGEE. This CDR3 contains 17 residues. CDR3 nucleotide sequence: TGTGCCAGCAGCTTGGCCGTCCTAGCGCCGAACACCGGGGAGCTGTTTTTT. Translation: CASSLAVLAPNTGELFF.